The TCR beta chain under discussion was sequenced for a study of early T cells in non-severe SARS-CoV-2 infection. This clonotype was detected a few times. Germline CDR1 and CDR2: LNHNV and YYDKDF (reference sequence). The CDR3 runs to 14 residues. The V end lost 0 bases, the J end lost 6 bases, and 10 bases lay between the germline ends. Via MiXCR, TCRdb re-called the 5' RACE reads, giving one row per CDR3 protein. The sample holds 77,000 or so distinct CDR3 sequences; about 15% are singletons and the top ten take 3% to 4.5%. This specimen was whole blood, taken at baseline. The chain links TRBV15 to TRBJ2-3; tentatively, D is TRBD2 (5 bases). The source is an adult who was a healthcare worker with PCR-confirmed SARS-CoV-2 infection or an uninfected control (not recorded which). The CDR3 nucleotides are TGTGCCACCAGCAGAGATCGGCTAGCTGATACGCAGTATTTT. Translating it yields CATSRDRLADTQYF.